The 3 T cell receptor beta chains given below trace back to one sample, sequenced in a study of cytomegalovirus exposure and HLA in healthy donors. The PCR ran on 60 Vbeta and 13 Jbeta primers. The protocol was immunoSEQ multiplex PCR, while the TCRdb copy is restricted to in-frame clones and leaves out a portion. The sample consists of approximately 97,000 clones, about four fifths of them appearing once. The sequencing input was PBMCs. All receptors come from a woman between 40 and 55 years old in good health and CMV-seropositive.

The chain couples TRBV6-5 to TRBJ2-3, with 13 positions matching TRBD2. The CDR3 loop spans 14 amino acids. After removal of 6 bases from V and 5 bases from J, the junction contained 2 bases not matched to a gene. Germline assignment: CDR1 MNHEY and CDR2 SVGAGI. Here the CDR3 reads CASRRLAGGDTQYF. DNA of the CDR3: TGTGCCAGCAGACGACTAGCGGGAGGAGATACGCAGTATTTT.

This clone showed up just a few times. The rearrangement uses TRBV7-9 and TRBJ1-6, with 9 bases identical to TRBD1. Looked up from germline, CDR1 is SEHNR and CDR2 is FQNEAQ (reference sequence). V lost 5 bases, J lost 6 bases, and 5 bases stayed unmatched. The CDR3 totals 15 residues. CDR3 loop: CASSPGDRANSPLHF. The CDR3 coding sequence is TGTGCCAGCAGCCCAGGGGACAGGGCTAATTCACCCCTCCACTTT.

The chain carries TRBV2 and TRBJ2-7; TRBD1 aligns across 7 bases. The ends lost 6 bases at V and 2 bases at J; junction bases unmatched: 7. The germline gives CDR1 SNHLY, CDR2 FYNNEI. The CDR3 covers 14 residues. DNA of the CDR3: TGTGCCAGCAGGGACAGACAGGGCCCCTACGAGCAGTACTTC. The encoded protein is CASRDRQGPYEQYF.